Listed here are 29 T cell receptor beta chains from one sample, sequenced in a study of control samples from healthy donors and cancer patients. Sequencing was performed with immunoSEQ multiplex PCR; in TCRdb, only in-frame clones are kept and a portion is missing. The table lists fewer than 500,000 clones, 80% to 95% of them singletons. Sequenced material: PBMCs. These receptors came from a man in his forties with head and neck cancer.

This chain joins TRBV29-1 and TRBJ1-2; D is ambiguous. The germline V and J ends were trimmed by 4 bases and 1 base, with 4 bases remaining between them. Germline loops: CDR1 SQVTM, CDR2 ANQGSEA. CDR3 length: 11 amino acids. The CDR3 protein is CSVAGNYGYTF. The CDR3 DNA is TGCAGCGTTGCGGGTAACTATGGCTACACCTTC.

CDR3 bases: TGTGCCAGCAGCTTTAACATGAACACTGAAGCTTTCTTT. It translates to CASSFNMNTEAFF. The V gene is TRBV7-9, the J gene TRBJ1-1, with D unclear. V was pared by 3 bases and J by 0 bases, with 5 bases between. The CDR3 extends over 13 amino acids. Germline V gene data show CDR1 as SEHNR and CDR2 as FQNEAQ (reference sequence). The full variable domain, rest sourced from reference TRBV7-9 and TRBJ1-1, is DTGVSQNPRHKITKRGQNVTFRCDPISEHNRLYWYRQTLGQGPEFLTYFQNEAQLEKSRLLSDRFSAERPKGSFSTLEIQRTEQGDSAMYLCASSFNMNTEAFFGQGTRLTVV.

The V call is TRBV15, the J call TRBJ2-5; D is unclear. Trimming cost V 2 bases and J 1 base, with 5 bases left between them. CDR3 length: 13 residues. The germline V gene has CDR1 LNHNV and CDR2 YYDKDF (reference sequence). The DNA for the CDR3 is TGTGCCACCAGCAGATCCGGCCAAGAGACCCAGTACTTC. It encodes CATSRSGQETQYF. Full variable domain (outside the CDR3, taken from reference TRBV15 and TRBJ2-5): DAMVIQNPRYQVTQFGKPVTLSCSQTLNHNVMYWYQQKSSQAPKLLFHYYDKDFNNEADTPDNFQSRRPNTSFCFLDIRSPGLGDTAMYLCATSRSGQETQYFGPGTRLLVL.

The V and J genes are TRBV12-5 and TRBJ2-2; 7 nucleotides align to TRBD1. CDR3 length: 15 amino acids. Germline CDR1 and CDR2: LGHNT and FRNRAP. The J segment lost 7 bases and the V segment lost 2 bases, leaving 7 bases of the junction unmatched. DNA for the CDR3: TGTGCTAGTGGTTTGATACAGGGGTTAGTCGGGGAGCTGTTTTTT. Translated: CASGLIQGLVGELFF.

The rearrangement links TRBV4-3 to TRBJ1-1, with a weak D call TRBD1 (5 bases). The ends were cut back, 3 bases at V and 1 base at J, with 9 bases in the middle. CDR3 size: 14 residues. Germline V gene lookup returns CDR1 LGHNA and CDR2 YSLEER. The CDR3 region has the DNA TGCGCCAGCAGCCATGCCGACAGGAACACTGAAGCTTTCTTT. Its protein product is CASSHADRNTEAFF.

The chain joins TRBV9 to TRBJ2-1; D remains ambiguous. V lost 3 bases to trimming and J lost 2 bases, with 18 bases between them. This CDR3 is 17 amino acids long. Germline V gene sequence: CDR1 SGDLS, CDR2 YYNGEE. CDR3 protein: CASSASRVAFTYNEQFF. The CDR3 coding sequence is TGTGCCAGCAGCGCCTCACGCGTGGCCTTTACCTACAATGAGCAGTTCTTC. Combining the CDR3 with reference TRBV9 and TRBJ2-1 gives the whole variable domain DSGVTQTPKHLITATGQRVTLRCSPRSGDLSVYWYQQSLDQGLQFLIQYYNGEERAKGNILERFSAQQFPDLHSELNLSSLELGDSALYFCASSASRVAFTYNEQFFGPGTRLTVL.

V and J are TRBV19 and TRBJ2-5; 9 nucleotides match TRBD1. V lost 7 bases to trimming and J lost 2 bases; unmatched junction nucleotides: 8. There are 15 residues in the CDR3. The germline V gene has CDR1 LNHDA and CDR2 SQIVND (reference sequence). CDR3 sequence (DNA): TGTGCCAGTAATCTCGGTGGGACAGGGCAAGAGACCCAGTACTTC. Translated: CASNLGGTGQETQYF.

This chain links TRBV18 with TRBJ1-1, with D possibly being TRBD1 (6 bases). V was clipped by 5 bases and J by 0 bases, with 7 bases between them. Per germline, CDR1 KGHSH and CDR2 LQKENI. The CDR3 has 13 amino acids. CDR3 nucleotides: TGTGCCAGCTCAGACAGGCTGAACACTGAAGCTTTCTTT. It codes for CASSDRLNTEAFF.

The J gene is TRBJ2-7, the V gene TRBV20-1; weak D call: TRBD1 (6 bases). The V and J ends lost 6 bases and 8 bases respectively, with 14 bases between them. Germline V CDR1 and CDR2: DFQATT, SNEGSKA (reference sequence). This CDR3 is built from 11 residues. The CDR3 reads CSADDRIQQYF. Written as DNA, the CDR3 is TGCAGTGCCGACGACAGGATCCAGCAGTACTTC.

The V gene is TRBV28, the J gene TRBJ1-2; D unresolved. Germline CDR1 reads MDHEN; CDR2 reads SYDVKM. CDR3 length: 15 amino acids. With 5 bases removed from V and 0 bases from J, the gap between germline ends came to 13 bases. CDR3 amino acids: CASSLSRQTNYGYTF. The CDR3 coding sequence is TGTGCCAGCAGTCTCTCCCGTCAGACTAACTATGGCTACACCTTC.

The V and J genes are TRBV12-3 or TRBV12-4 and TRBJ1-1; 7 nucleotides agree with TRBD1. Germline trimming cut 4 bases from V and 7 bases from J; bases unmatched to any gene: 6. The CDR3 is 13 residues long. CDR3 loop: CASSSHRGGEAFF. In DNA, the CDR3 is TGTGCCAGCAGTTCTCACAGGGGTGGTGAAGCTTTCTTT.

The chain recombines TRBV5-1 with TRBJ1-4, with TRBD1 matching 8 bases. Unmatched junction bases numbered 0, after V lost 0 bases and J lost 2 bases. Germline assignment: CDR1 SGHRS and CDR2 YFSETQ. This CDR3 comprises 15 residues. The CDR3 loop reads CASSLAGGTNEKLFF. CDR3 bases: TGCGCCAGCAGCTTGGCAGGGGGCACTAATGAAAAACTGTTTTTT. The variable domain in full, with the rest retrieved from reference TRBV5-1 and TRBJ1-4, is KAGVTQTPRYLIKTRGQQVTLSCSPISGHRSVSWYQQTPGQGLQFLFEYFSETQRNKGNFPGRFSGRQFSNSRSEMNVSTLELGDSALYLCASSLAGGTNEKLFFGSGTQLSVL.

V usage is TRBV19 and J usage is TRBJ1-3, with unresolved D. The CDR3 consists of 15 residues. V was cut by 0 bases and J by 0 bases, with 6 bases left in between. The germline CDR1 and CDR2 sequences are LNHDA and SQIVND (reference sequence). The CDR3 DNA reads TGTGCCAGTAGTATAGATTCGGGCTCTGGAAACACCATATATTTT. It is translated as CASSIDSGSGNTIYF.

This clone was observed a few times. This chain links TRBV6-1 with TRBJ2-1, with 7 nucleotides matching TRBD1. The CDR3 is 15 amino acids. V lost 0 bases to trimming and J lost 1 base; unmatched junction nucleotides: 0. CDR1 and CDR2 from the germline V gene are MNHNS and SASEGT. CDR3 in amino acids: CASSEATGSYNEQFF. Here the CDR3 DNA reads TGTGCCAGCAGTGAAGCGACAGGGTCCTACAATGAGCAGTTCTTC.

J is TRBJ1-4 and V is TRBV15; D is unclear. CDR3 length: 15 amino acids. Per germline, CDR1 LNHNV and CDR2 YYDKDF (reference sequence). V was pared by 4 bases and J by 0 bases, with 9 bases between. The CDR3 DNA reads TGTGCCACCAGCAATTCGTGGGCAACTAATGAAAAACTGTTTTTT. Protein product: CATSNSWATNEKLFF.

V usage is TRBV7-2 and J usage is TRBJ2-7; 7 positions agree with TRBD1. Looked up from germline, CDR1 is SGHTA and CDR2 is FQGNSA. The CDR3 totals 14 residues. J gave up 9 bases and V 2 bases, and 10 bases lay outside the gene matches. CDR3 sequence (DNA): TGTGCCAGCAGCTTATCCGGACAGGCCCCCGGGCAGTACTTC. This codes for CASSLSGQAPGQYF.

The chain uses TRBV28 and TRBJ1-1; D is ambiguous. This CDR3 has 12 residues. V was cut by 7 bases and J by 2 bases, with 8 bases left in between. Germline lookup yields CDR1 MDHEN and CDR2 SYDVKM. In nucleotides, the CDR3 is TGTGCCAGCACCCATTCCAACACTGAAGCTTTCTTT. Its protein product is CASTHSNTEAFF.

CDR3 nucleotides: TGTGCCAGCTCACCACTCGACTCTCCAGATACGCAGTATTTT. Its translation: CASSPLDSPDTQYF. The V gene is TRBV18, the J gene TRBJ2-3; D is unclear. Germline V gene sequence: CDR1 KGHSH, CDR2 LQKENI. This CDR3 comprises 14 residues. Trimming stripped 1 base from V and 4 bases from J, with 9 bases between.

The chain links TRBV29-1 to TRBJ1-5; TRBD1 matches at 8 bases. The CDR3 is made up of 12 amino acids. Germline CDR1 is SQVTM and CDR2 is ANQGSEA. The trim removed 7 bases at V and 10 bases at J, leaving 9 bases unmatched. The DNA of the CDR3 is TGCAGCGCCGCGGACAGGGAGCTACCCCAGCATTTT. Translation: CSAADRELPQHF.

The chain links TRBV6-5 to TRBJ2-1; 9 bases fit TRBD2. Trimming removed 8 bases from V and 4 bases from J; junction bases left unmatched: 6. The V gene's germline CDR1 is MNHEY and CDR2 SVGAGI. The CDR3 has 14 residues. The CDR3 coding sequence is TGTGCCAGCTGGCTCGCGGGAGGGTACAATGAGCAGTTCTTC. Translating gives CASWLAGGYNEQFF.

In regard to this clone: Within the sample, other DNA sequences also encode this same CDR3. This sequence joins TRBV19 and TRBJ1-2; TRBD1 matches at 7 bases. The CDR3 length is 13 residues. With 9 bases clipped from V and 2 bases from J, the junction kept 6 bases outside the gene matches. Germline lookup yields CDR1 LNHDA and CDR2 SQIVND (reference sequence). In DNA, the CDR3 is TGTGCCAGCAGTTTGGGACAGAACTATGGCTACACCTTC. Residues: CASSLGQNYGYTF.

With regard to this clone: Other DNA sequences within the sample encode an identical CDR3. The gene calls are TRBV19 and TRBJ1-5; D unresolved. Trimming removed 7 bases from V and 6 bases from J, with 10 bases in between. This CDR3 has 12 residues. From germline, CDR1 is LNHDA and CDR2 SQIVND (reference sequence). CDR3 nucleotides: TGTGCCAGTACCATGGAGGGTCAGCCCCAGCATTTT. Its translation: CASTMEGQPQHF.

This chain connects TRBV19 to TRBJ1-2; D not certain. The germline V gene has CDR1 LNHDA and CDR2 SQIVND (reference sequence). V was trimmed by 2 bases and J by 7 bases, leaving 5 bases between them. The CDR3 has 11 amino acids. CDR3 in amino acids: CASSINRGYTF. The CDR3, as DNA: TGTGCCAGTAGTATAAACCGTGGCTACACCTTC.

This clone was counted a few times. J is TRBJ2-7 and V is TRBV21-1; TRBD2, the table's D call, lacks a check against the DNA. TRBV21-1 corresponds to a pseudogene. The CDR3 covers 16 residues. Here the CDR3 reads CASSKSILAGVYEQYF. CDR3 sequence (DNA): TGTGCCAGCAGCAAATCTATCCTAGCGGGAGTCTACGAGCAGTACTTC.

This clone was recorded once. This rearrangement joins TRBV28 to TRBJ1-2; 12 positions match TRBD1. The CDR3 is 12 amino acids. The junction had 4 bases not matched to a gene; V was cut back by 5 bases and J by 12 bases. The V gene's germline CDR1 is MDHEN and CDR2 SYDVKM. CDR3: CASSQGQGANTF. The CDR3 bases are TGTGCCAGCAGTCAGGGACAGGGGGCGAACACCTTC.

CDR3 in DNA: TGTGCCACCAGCAGAGAGCGGGGGCAGGTTAGCAATCAGCCCCAGCATTTT. Translated: CATSRERGQVSNQPQHF. The rearrangement joins TRBV15 to TRBJ1-5, with D tentatively TRBD1 (6 bases). Germline-derived CDR1 and CDR2 are LNHNV and YYDKDF (reference sequence). The CDR3 is made up of 17 amino acids. Trimming removed 0 bases at V and 0 bases at J, with 12 bases between.

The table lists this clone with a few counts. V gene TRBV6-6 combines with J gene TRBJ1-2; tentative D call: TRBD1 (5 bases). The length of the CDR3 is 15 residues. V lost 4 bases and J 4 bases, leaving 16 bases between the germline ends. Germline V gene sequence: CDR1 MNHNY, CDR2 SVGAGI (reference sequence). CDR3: CASSLQTVQVYGYTF. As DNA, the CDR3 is TGTGCCAGCAGTTTACAGACAGTACAAGTCTATGGCTACACCTTC.

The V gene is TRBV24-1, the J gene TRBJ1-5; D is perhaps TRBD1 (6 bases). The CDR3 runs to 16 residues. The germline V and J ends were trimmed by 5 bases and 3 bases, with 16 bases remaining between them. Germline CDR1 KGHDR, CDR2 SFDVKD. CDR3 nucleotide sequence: TGTGCCACCAGTGCAAAGGACAGAGCTCTCAATCAGCCCCAGCATTTT. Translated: CATSAKDRALNQPQHF.

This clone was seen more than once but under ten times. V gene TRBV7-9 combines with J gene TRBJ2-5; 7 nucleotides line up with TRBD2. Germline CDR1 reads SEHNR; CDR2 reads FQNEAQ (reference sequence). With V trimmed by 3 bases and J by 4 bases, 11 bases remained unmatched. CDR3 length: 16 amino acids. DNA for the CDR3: TGTGCCAGCAGCTTGGCGGCGGGAGTACGATCAGAGACCCAGTACTTC. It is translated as CASSLAAGVRSETQYF.